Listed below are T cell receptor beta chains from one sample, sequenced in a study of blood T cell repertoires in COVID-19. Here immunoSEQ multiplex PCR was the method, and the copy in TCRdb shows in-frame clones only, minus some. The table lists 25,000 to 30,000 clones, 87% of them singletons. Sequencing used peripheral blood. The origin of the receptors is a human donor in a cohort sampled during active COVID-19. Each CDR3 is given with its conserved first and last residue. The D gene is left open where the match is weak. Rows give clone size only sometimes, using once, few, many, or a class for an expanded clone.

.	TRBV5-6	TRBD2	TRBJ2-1	CASSWRRGAYNEQFF	TGTGCCAGCAGCTGGCGGCGGGGGGCCTACAATGAGCAGTTCTTC
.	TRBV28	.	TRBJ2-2	CASSSPGWVAGELFF	TGTGCCAGCAGCTCCCCGGGGTGGGTCGCCGGGGAGCTGTTTTTT
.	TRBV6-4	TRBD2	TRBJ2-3	CASSELAAGDTQYF	TGTGCCAGCAGTGAACTAGCGGCAGGAGATACGCAGTATTTT
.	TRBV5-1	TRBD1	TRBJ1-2	CASSLGTGSYGYTF	TGCGCCAGCAGCTTGGGGACAGGCAGCTATGGCTACACCTTC
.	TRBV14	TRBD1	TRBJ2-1	CASSRTGVYNEQFF	TGTGCCAGCAGCCGGACAGGGGTCTACAATGAGCAGTTCTTC
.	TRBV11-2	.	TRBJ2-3	CASSPRASDTQYF	TGTGCCAGCAGCCCTCGAGCTTCAGATACGCAGTATTTT
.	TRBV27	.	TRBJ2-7	CASSPAEGVYYEQYF	TGTGCCAGCAGTCCGGCGGAAGGAGTCTACTACGAGCAGTACTTC
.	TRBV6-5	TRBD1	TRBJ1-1	CASKMTGPDTEAFF	TGTGCCAGCAAGATGACAGGGCCAGACACTGAAGCTTTCTTT
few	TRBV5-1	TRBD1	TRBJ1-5	CASSLAGQGNGQPQHF	TGCGCCAGCAGCTTGGCCGGACAGGGGAATGGGCAGCCCCAGCATTTT
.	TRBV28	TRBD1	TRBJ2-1	CASSLYSHRGSSYNEQFF	TGTGCCAGCAGTCTATATTCCCACAGGGGGAGCTCCTACAATGAGCAGTTCTTC
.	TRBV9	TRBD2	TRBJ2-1	CASSVGGSGSWSEQFF	TGTGCCAGCAGCGTAGGGGGTAGCGGGAGTTGGAGTGAGCAGTTCTTC
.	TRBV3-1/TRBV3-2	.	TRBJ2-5	CASSQVGGAGETQYF	TGTGCCAGCAGCCAAGTGGGTGGGGCAGGCGAGACCCAGTACTTC
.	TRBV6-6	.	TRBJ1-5	CASSLDTQPQHF	TGTGCCAGCAGTCTCGACACTCAGCCCCAGCATTTT
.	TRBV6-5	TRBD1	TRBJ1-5	CASHRGNQPQHF	TGTGCCTCACACAGGGGAAATCAGCCCCAGCATTTT
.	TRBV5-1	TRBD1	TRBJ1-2	CASRDGTGDGYTF	TGCGCCAGCAGGGACGGGACAGGGGACGGCTACACCTTC